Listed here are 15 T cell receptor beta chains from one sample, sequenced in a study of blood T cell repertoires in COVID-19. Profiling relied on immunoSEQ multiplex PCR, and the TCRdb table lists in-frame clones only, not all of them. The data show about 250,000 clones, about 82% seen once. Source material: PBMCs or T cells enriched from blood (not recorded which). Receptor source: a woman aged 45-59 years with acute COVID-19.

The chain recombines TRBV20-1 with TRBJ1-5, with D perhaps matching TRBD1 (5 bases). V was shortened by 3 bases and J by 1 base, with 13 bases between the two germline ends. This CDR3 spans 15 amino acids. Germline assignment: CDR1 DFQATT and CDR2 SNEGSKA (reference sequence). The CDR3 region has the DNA TGCAGTGCTAGTATCGGCGGGACGAGCAATCAGCCCCAGCATTTT. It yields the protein CSASIGGTSNQPQHF.

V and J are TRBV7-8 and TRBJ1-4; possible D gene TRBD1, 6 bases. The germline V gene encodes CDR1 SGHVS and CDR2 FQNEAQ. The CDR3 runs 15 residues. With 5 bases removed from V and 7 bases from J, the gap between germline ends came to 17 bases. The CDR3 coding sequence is TGTGCCAGCAGCCCGATACAGGGACGGGGTGAAAAACTGTTTTTT. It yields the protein CASSPIQGRGEKLFF.

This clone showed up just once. The chain's CDR3 is CASSQALRDRNEKLFF. The CDR3 bases are TGCGCCAGCAGCCAAGCTCTCCGGGACAGGAATGAAAAACTGTTTTTT. The chain is built from TRBV4-3 and TRBJ1-4; 8 bases line up with TRBD1. V shed 1 base, J shed 5 bases, and the junction held 6 bases outside the gene matches. In germline, CDR1 is LGHNA, CDR2 YSLEER. The CDR3 sequence is 16 residues long.

For the CDR3, the DNA is TGTGCCAGCACCCCCGGACAGGGGGCTCAGCCCCAGCATTTT. This translates into CASTPGQGAQPQHF. The J gene is TRBJ1-5, the V gene TRBV6-5, with 11 nucleotides matching TRBD1. Germline values: CDR1 MNHEY, CDR2 SVGAGI. V shed 7 bases and J 6 bases; nucleotides not matched to a gene: 5. This CDR3 comprises 14 residues.

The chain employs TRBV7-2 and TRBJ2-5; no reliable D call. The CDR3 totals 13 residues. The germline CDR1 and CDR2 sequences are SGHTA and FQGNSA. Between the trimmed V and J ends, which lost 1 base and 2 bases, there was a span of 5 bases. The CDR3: CASSLDSQETQYF. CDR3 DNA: TGTGCCAGCAGCTTAGACAGTCAAGAGACCCAGTACTTC.

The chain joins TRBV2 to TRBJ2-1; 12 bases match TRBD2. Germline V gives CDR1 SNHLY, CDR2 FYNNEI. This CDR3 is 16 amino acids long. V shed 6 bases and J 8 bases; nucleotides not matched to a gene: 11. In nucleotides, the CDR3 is TGTGCCAGCAGCCCTAGCGGGGGGGCACCCTTCGATGAGCAGTTCTTC. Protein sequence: CASSPSGGAPFDEQFF.

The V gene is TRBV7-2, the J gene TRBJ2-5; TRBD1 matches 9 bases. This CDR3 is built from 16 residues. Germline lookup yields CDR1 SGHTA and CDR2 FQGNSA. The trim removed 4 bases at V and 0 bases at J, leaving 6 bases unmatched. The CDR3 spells CASSSPDRGYQETQYF. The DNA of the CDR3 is TGTGCCAGCAGCTCCCCGGACAGGGGCTACCAAGAGACCCAGTACTTC.

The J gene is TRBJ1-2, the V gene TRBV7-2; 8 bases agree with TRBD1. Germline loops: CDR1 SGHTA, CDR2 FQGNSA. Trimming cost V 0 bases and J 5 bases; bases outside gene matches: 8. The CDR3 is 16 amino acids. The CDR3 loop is CASSLAAAGGAYGYTF. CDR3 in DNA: TGTGCCAGCAGCTTAGCAGCGGCAGGGGGCGCATATGGCTACACCTTC.

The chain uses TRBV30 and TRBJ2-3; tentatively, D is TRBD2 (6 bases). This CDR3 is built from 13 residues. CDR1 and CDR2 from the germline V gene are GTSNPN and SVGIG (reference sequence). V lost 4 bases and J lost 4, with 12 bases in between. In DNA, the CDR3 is TGTGCCTGGACAGGGACTGGGCCAGATACGCAGTATTTT. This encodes CAWTGTGPDTQYF.

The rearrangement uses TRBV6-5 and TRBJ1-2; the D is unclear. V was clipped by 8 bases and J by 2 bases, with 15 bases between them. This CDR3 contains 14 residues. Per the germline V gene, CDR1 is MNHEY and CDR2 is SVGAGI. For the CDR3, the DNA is TGTGCCAGCCGAGCTGAAGTCCCAAACTATGGCTACACCTTC. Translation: CASRAEVPNYGYTF.

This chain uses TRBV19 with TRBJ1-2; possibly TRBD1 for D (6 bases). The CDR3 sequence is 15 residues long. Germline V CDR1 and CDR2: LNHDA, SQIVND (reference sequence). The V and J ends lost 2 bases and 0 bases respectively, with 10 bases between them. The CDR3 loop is CASSIRTEANYGYTF. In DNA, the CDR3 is TGTGCCAGTAGTATAAGGACAGAAGCTAACTATGGCTACACCTTC.

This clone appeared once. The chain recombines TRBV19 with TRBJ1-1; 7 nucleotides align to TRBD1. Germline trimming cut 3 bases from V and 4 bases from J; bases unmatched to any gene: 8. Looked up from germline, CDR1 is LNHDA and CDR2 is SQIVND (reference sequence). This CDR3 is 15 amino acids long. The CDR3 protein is CASSMEGARGTEAFF. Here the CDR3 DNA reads TGTGCCAGTAGTATGGAGGGGGCGCGGGGCACTGAAGCTTTCTTT.

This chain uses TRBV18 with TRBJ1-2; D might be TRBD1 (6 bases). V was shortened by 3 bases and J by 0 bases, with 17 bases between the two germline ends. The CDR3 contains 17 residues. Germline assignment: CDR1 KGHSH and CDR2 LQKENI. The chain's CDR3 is CASSPGAGDLTNYGYTF. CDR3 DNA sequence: TGTGCCAGCTCACCTGGGGCAGGGGATTTGACTAACTATGGCTACACCTTC.

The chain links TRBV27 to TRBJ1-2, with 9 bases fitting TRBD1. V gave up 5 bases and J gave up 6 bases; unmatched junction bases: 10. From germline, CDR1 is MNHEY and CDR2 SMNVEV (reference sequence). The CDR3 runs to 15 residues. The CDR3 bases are TGTGCCAGCAGTCCATCCCCACAGGGGGCGCATGGCTACACCTTC. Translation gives CASSPSPQGAHGYTF.

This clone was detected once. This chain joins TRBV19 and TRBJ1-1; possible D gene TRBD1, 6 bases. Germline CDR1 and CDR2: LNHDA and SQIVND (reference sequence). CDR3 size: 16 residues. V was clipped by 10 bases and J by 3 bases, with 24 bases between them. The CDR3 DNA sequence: TGTGCCACCAGACCCGGGGAAGGGGGGGTTGACACTGAAGCTTTCTTT. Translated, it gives CATRPGEGGVDTEAFF.